These 27 T cell receptor beta chains share one sample of origin, sequenced in a study of radiation and T cells in renal cell carcinoma. Time point given: baseline pretreatment blood. Specified treatment: 15 Gy SBRT to primary tumor, nephrectomy 4 weeks later. Generated by immunoSEQ multiplex PCR, the TCRdb table keeps only in-frame clones and is missing some. The sample has about 130,000 clones, 70% to 90% seen once. The specimen was blood, collected from a patient whose treatment included radiotherapy and nephrectomy. These receptors all stem from a woman in her 50s with renal cell carcinoma.

The V gene is TRBV2, the J gene TRBJ2-1; TRBD2 agrees at 12 bases. V lost 8 bases to trimming and J lost 14 bases; unmatched junction nucleotides: 13. Germline V CDR1 and CDR2: SNHLY, FYNNEI. CDR3 length: 14 residues. CDR3 DNA: TGTGCCAGCCGACTAGCGGGGGCCTCAAAGGGTGAGTTCTTC. This encodes CASRLAGASKGEFF.

J is TRBJ2-7 and V is TRBV5-6; D may be TRBD1 or TRBD2 (5 bases each). This CDR3 comprises 14 residues. Germline CDR1 is SGHDT and CDR2 is YYEEEE. V was clipped by 1 base and J by 6 bases, with 14 bases between them. The DNA of the CDR3 is TGTGCCAGCAGCTTGCTGTCGGGACCCTCCGAGCAGTACTTC. Amino acid sequence: CASSLLSGPSEQYF.

Only a few counts were recorded for this clone. The genes are TRBV6-1 and TRBJ1-1; TRBD1 might be the D (6 bases). The ends were cut back, 5 bases at V and 10 bases at J, with 14 bases in the middle. The CDR3 length is 12 residues. CDR1 is MNHNS, CDR2 SASEGT, per germline. The CDR3 DNA sequence: TGTGCCAGCAGTCCGCAGGGGAGGCGAGCTTTCTTT. This translates into CASSPQGRRAFF.

This chain joins TRBV2 and TRBJ2-2; no definite D call. Per the germline V gene, CDR1 is SNHLY and CDR2 is FYNNEI. The CDR3 length is 18 residues. Trimming took off 4 bases at V and 0 bases at J, with 18 bases between the two ends. The CDR3 reads CASSVFFDGPPNTGELFF. The CDR3 region has the DNA TGTGCCAGCAGTGTTTTCTTCGACGGACCGCCGAACACCGGGGAGCTGTTTTTT.

This chain links TRBV18 with TRBJ1-5, with TRBD1 matching over 10 bases. Germline V gene data show CDR1 as KGHSH and CDR2 as LQKENI. This CDR3 spans 15 amino acids. V lost 2 bases, J lost 2 bases, and 0 bases stayed unmatched. CDR3 residues: CASSPGTGGNQPQHF. CDR3 bases: TGTGCCAGCTCACCAGGGACAGGGGGCAATCAGCCCCAGCATTTT.

V is TRBV18 and J is TRBJ1-1; D remains unclear. Germline loops: CDR1 KGHSH, CDR2 LQKENI. V was clipped by 8 bases and J by 1 base, with 14 bases between them. CDR3 length equals 14 residues. The CDR3 spells CASTLTWENTEAFF. The CDR3 region has the DNA TGTGCCAGCACCTTAACATGGGAGAACACTGAAGCTTTCTTT.

The chain joins TRBV21-1 to TRBJ1-5. TRBV21-1 is recorded as a pseudogene. CDR3 length: 15 residues. CDR3 sequence (DNA): TGTGCCAGCGGGAGGGACAGAGATAGCAATCAGCCCCAGCATTTT. Translating it yields CASGRDRDSNQPQHF.

The chain joins TRBV18 to TRBJ2-4, with D perhaps matching TRBD2 (6 bases). There are 14 residues in the CDR3. CDR1 and CDR2 (germline): KGHSH, LQKENI. Trimming removed 2 bases from V and 7 bases from J, with 12 bases in between. CDR3: CASSPGEEKNIQYF. In nucleotides, the CDR3 is TGTGCCAGCTCACCAGGGGAGGAGAAGAACATTCAGTACTTC.

This chain connects TRBV6-1 to TRBJ1-5; the D gene is possibly TRBD1 (5 bases). CDR1 and CDR2 (germline): MNHNS, SASEGT. The CDR3 is 15 amino acids. V was pared by 1 base and J by 4 bases, with 11 bases between. CDR3 sequence reads: CASSEVMQGNQPQHF. In DNA form, the CDR3 reads TGTGCCAGCAGTGAAGTGATGCAGGGAAATCAGCCCCAGCATTTT.

The rearrangement joins TRBV4-2 to TRBJ1-1; possibly TRBD1 for D (6 bases). Trimming removed 3 bases at V and 0 bases at J, with 11 bases between. Germline lookup yields CDR1 LGHNA and CDR2 YNFKEQ. The CDR3 is 15 residues long. This chain's CDR3 is CASSQGGRMNTEAFF. The CDR3, as DNA: TGTGCCAGCAGCCAGGGGGGGCGTATGAACACTGAAGCTTTCTTT.

This clone was found a few times. The chain combines TRBV19 with TRBJ1-4, with D unresolved. Germline V lookup: CDR1 LNHDA, CDR2 SQIVND (reference sequence). Trimming shortened V by 3 bases and J by 3 bases, and 11 bases separated the two germline ends. The CDR3 is made up of 15 amino acids. DNA of the CDR3: TGTGCCAGTAGTATGGTCGCCAGCCCTAATGAAAAACTGTTTTTT. Amino acids: CASSMVASPNEKLFF.

The gene calls are TRBV5-1 and TRBJ2-7, with TRBD2 identical over 8 bases. CDR3 length: 17 residues. Germline V lookup: CDR1 SGHRS, CDR2 YFSETQ. V lost 3 bases, J lost 0 bases, and 11 bases stayed unmatched. The CDR3 DNA reads TGCGCCAGCAGCTGGGGGGCCAGCGGGGGTTACTCCTACGAGCAGTACTTC. It yields the protein CASSWGASGGYSYEQYF.

The V and J genes are TRBV19 and TRBJ2-7; D is ambiguous. V was clipped by 5 bases and J by 0 bases, with 11 bases between them. The CDR3 is 14 amino acids. Per germline, CDR1 LNHDA and CDR2 SQIVND (reference sequence). For the CDR3, the DNA is TGTGCCAGTAGTGCACGAGGCCCCTCCTACGAGCAGTACTTC. Its protein product is CASSARGPSYEQYF.

The chain is built from TRBV6-1 and TRBJ2-7; 9 bases are shared with TRBD1. The CDR3 is 14 residues long. Germline V CDR1 and CDR2: MNHNS, SASEGT. V shed 7 bases and J 4 bases; nucleotides not matched to a gene: 8. This CDR3 is CASKDRGGGYEQYF. The CDR3 bases are TGTGCCAGCAAGGACAGGGGAGGGGGTTACGAGCAGTACTTC.

The rearrangement uses TRBV2 and TRBJ2-7; TRBD1 agrees at 7 bases. The CDR3 runs 13 residues. J gave up 6 bases and V 6 bases, and 8 bases lay outside the gene matches. Germline lookup yields CDR1 SNHLY and CDR2 FYNNEI. The CDR3 sequence: CASRVTGVSEQYF. The CDR3 DNA follows: TGTGCCAGCAGAGTTACAGGGGTAAGCGAGCAGTACTTC.

This clone was seen once. V usage is TRBV6-5 and J usage is TRBJ2-7, with 7 positions matching TRBD1. The CDR3 spans 15 residues. CDR1 and CDR2 from the germline V gene are MNHEY and SVGAGI. Unmatched junction bases numbered 14, after V lost 6 bases and J lost 6 bases. The chain's CDR3 is CASRLDLQGIGEQYF. CDR3 DNA: TGTGCCAGCAGACTCGACCTACAGGGGATTGGCGAGCAGTACTTC.

CDR3 sequence: CASRSPGLRNTGELFF. For the CDR3, the DNA is TGTGCCAGCAGGTCCCCGGGACTGAGAAACACCGGGGAGCTGTTTTTT. This sequence joins TRBV7-6 and TRBJ2-2; D might be TRBD2 (6 bases). The CDR3 contains 16 residues. Germline CDR1 reads SGHVS; CDR2 reads FNYEAQ. V lost 6 bases to trimming and J lost 2 bases, with 16 bases between them.

In its sample, this clone was seen a few times. The chain employs TRBV29-1 and TRBJ1-1; no reliable D call. Germline V gene data show CDR1 as SQVTM and CDR2 as ANQGSEA. The CDR3 loop spans 11 amino acids. The V and J ends lost 5 bases and 7 bases respectively, with 11 bases between them. The CDR3 loop reads CSVKDPLEAFF. CDR3 DNA sequence: TGCAGCGTTAAGGACCCCCTTGAAGCTTTCTTT.

In DNA, the CDR3 is TGTGCCAGCAGCCACCCCTTCCCGGGGGTTGACAATGAGCAGTTCTTC. It codes for CASSHPFPGVDNEQFF. The chain carries TRBV9 and TRBJ2-1, with D possibly TRBD2 on 6 matching bases. V shed 4 bases and J shed 5 bases, with 19 bases lying between them. The CDR3 is 16 residues long. Germline V gene lookup returns CDR1 SGDLS and CDR2 YYNGEE.

Only one count was recorded for this clone. This rearrangement joins TRBV2 to TRBJ1-6; no definite D call. Germline loops: CDR1 SNHLY, CDR2 FYNNEI. This CDR3 is built from 15 residues. Trimming shortened V by 2 bases and J by 10 bases, and 15 bases separated the two germline ends. CDR3 residues: CASSETTSPTSPLHF. The CDR3 region has the DNA TGTGCCAGCAGTGAAACCACCTCACCTACCTCACCCCTCCACTTT.

The rearrangement links TRBV9 to TRBJ2-1; a possible D gene is TRBD1 (5 bases). Per germline, CDR1 SGDLS and CDR2 YYNGEE. CDR3 size: 15 residues. Trimming took 0 bases from V and 0 from J, leaving 7 bases between them. The chain's CDR3 is CASSVGGISYNEQFF. In nucleotides, the CDR3 is TGTGCCAGCAGCGTAGGGGGCATCTCCTACAATGAGCAGTTCTTC.

This sequence joins TRBV7-3 and TRBJ2-5, with TRBD1 matching 8 bases. The V gene's germline CDR1 is SGHTA and CDR2 FQGTGA. V dropped 8 bases and J dropped 8; count of bases not matched to a gene: 10. CDR3 length equals 13 residues. CDR3 in DNA: TGTGCCAGCGGCCCTGGGACAGGAGGTACCCAGTACTTC. It is translated as CASGPGTGGTQYF.

The V gene is TRBV5-4, the J gene TRBJ1-1; TRBD1 is a possible D gene (6 bases). The CDR3 spans 17 residues. Germline V lookup: CDR1 SGHNT, CDR2 YYREEE (reference sequence). Trimming pared 4 bases from V and 4 bases from J, leaving 23 bases between. CDR3 amino acids: CASSPTGALGVGTEAFF. CDR3 bases: TGTGCCAGCAGCCCCACGGGGGCCCTAGGTGTCGGCACTGAAGCTTTCTTT.

The chain has TRBV15 and TRBJ1-2; a possible D gene is TRBD1 (6 bases). Germline values: CDR1 LNHNV, CDR2 YYDKDF (reference sequence). The CDR3 runs to 16 residues. V lost 0 bases to trimming and J lost 6 bases, with 17 bases between them. As DNA, the CDR3 is TGTGCCACCAGCAGAGATGGAAGAGACAGGAACCATGGCTACACCTTC. Its protein product is CATSRDGRDRNHGYTF. Full variable domain (outside the CDR3, taken from reference TRBV15 and TRBJ1-2): DAMVIQNPRYQVTQFGKPVTLSCSQTLNHNVMYWYQQKSSQAPKLLFHYYDKDFNNEADTPDNFQSRRPNTSFCFLDIRSPGLGDTAMYLCATSRDGRDRNHGYTFGSGTRLTVV.

The V call is TRBV5-1, the J call TRBJ1-2, with unresolved D. CDR3 length: 13 amino acids. V shed 4 bases and J shed 1 base, with 8 bases lying between them. Germline loops: CDR1 SGHRS, CDR2 YFSETQ. In DNA form, the CDR3 reads TGCGCCAGCAGCACCGACTTTAACTATGGCTACACCTTC. Its translation is CASSTDFNYGYTF.

V usage is TRBV29-1 and J usage is TRBJ2-3; a weak D match, TRBD2 (6 bases). Trimming cost V 7 bases and J 1 base, with 12 bases left between them. The length of the CDR3 is 13 residues. CDR1 SQVTM and CDR2 ANQGSEA come from the germline V gene. The CDR3 is CSGTPGGTDTQYF. CDR3 nucleotides: TGCAGCGGGACTCCGGGGGGCACAGATACGCAGTATTTT.

This chain links TRBV28 with TRBJ1-4, with 9 bases lining up with TRBD1. Looked up from germline, CDR1 is MDHEN and CDR2 is SYDVKM. V was pared by 6 bases and J by 4 bases, with 12 bases of the junction left unmatched. The CDR3 is 17 residues long. The CDR3 region is CASRPNDPGQGNEKLFF. The CDR3 DNA sequence: TGTGCCAGCAGGCCTAACGATCCGGGACAGGGTAATGAAAAACTGTTTTTT.